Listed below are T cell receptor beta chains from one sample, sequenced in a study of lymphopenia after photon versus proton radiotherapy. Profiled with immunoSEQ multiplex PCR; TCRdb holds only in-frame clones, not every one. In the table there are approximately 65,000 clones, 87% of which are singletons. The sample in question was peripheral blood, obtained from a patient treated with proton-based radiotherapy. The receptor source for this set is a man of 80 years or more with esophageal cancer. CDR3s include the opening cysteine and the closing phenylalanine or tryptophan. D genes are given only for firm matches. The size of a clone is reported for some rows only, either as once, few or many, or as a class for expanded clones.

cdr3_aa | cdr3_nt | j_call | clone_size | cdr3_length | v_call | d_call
CASSIVSANYGYTF | TGTGCCAGTAGTATAGTATCCGCTAACTATGGCTACACCTTC | TRBJ1-2 | - | 14 | TRBV19 | -
CASSDLTGGINEQFF | TGCGCCAGCAGTGATTTGACAGGGGGCATCAATGAGCAGTTCTTC | TRBJ2-1 | few | 15 | TRBV10-1 | TRBD1
CASSYQGQVGEKLFF | TGTGCCAGCAGTTACCAGGGACAGGTGGGGGAAAAACTGTTTTTT | TRBJ1-4 | - | 15 | TRBV6-5 | TRBD1
CASSVQLNTEAFF | TGTGCCAGCAGCGTACAACTGAACACTGAAGCTTTCTTT | TRBJ1-1 | - | 13 | TRBV9 | -
CASSLNTGGGNTEAFF | TGTGCCAGCAGTCTAAATACAGGGGGCGGTAACACTGAAGCTTTCTTT | TRBJ1-1 | - | 16 | TRBV2 | TRBD1
CASSLLRDRGTRYKQYF | TGCGCCAGCAGCTTGCTCCGGGACAGGGGGACCCGATATAAGCAGTACTTC | TRBJ2-7 | - | 17 | TRBV5-1 | TRBD1
CSVGQGGNQPQHF | TGCAGCGTTGGACAGGGAGGCAATCAGCCCCAGCATTTT | TRBJ1-5 | - | 13 | TRBV29-1 | TRBD1
CASSPQGTGGYNEQFF | TGTGCCAGCAGCCCCCAGGGGACAGGGGGCTACAATGAGCAGTTCTTC | TRBJ2-1 | - | 16 | TRBV7-2 | TRBD1
CASSLEASWNTEAFF | TGCGCCAGCAGCTTGGAGGCCAGTTGGAACACTGAAGCTTTCTTT | TRBJ1-1 | - | 15 | TRBV5-1 | -
CASSLSDNRGSEQFF | TGTGCCAGCAGCTTATCTGACAACAGGGGATCTGAGCAGTTCTTC | TRBJ2-1 | - | 15 | TRBV13 | TRBD1
CASRPEGGNTGELFF | TGTGCCAGTAGACCCGAGGGGGGAAACACCGGGGAGCTGTTTTTT | TRBJ2-2 | - | 15 | TRBV19 | -
CASSQMQGQAEQYF | TGTGCCAGCAGTCAGATGCAGGGACAGGCGGAGCAGTACTTC | TRBJ2-7 | - | 14 | TRBV2 | TRBD1
CASRPTENTEAFF | TGTGCCAGCAGGCCGACAGAGAACACTGAAGCTTTCTTT | TRBJ1-1 | - | 13 | TRBV2 | -
CATHRGANTGELFF | TGTGCCACACACAGGGGGGCGAACACCGGGGAGCTGTTTTTT | TRBJ2-2 | - | 14 | TRBV19 | TRBD1
CAWSSGGAEQYF | TGTGCCTGGAGTTCAGGGGGCGCCGAGCAGTACTTC | TRBJ2-7 | - | 12 | TRBV30 | TRBD1
CASRNRVRESWEQYF | TGTGCCAGCAGAAACAGGGTGCGGGAGTCTTGGGAGCAGTACTTC | TRBJ2-7 | - | 15 | TRBV6-5 | -
CASSQVGVEQPQHF | TGTGCCAGCAGCCAAGTAGGGGTTGAGCAGCCCCAGCATTTT | TRBJ1-5 | once | 14 | TRBV4-2 | -
CASSHGGGAAYNEQFF | TGTGCCAGCAGCCACGGGGGGGGAGCGGCCTACAATGAGCAGTTCTTC | TRBJ2-1 | - | 16 | TRBV11-3 | TRBD2
CASSPGTTKETQYF | TGTGCCAGCAGCCCCGGGACAACCAAAGAGACCCAGTACTTC | TRBJ2-5 | once | 14 | TRBV5-6 | -
CASSLSSVNTGELFF | TGTGCCAGCAGTTTATCGTCGGTAAACACCGGGGAGCTGTTTTTT | TRBJ2-2 | - | 15 | TRBV27 | -
CASSPRGLAGSGTQYF | TGTGCCAGCAGCCCACGGGGGCTAGCGGGTTCTGGTACGCAGTATTTT | TRBJ2-3 | - | 16 | TRBV7-2 | TRBD2
CASSVDRGNTEAFF | TGTGCCAGCAGCGTAGACAGGGGGAACACTGAAGCTTTCTTT | TRBJ1-1 | - | 14 | TRBV13 | TRBD1
CASSLGERFHEQYF | TGTGCCAGCAGCTTGGGGGAACGGTTCCACGAGCAGTACTTC | TRBJ2-7 | - | 14 | TRBV5-4 | -
CASSLTGMTYEQYF | TGTGCCAGCAGCTTGACAGGGATGACCTACGAGCAGTACTTC | TRBJ2-7 | - | 14 | TRBV5-4 | -
CASSLVAGGRFKNIQYF | TGTGCCAGCAGCTTAGTAGCGGGGGGGCGTTTCAAAAACATTCAGTACTTC | TRBJ2-4 | - | 17 | TRBV11-2 | TRBD2
CAWSVGGLNTEAFF | TGTGCCTGGAGTGTGGGGGGTCTGAACACTGAAGCTTTCTTT | TRBJ1-1 | - | 14 | TRBV30 | -
CASSAQGAETQYF | TGTGCCAGCAGTGCCCAGGGGGCCGAGACCCAGTACTTC | TRBJ2-5 | - | 13 | TRBV6-6 | TRBD1
CASTISGSGYNEQFF | TGTGCCAGCACCATAAGCGGGAGCGGCTACAATGAGCAGTTCTTC | TRBJ2-1 | - | 15 | TRBV7-2 | TRBD2
CASSLGVAESTDTQYF | TGTGCCAGCAGCTTAGGGGTAGCGGAAAGCACAGATACGCAGTATTTT | TRBJ2-3 | - | 16 | TRBV11-3 | -
CASSPGQGSSGANVLTF | TGTGCCAGCAGCCCCGGACAGGGCAGCTCTGGGGCCAACGTCCTGACTTTC | TRBJ2-6 | - | 17 | TRBV7-9 | TRBD1
CASSQDQGVAGEGEQYF | TGCGCCAGCAGCCAAGACCAAGGTGTAGCGGGAGAGGGCGAGCAGTACTTC | TRBJ2-7 | - | 17 | TRBV4-1 | TRBD2
CASSLDGQNQDTQYF | TGTGCCAGCAGCTTAGATGGTCAGAATCAGGATACGCAGTATTTT | TRBJ2-3 | - | 15 | TRBV11-2 | -
CASSRDRRSYEQYF | TGTGCCAGCAGCCGAGACAGACGCTCCTACGAGCAGTACTTC | TRBJ2-7 | once | 14 | TRBV6-5 | -
CASTRQALLSGIGTDTQYF | TGTGCCAGCACAAGACAGGCCCTCCTGAGCGGGATAGGGACAGATACGCAGTATTTT | TRBJ2-3 | - | 19 | TRBV5-6 | -
CAANRGGAGSYEQYF | TGTGCCGCCAACCGGGGAGGGGCGGGTTCCTACGAGCAGTACTTC | TRBJ2-7 | - | 15 | TRBV30 | TRBD2
CASSLALAGAFSYNEQFF | TGTGCCAGCAGCTTAGCGTTAGCGGGGGCCTTCTCCTACAATGAGCAGTTCTTC | TRBJ2-1 | - | 18 | TRBV7-6 | TRBD2
CASSSELAGLYNEQFF | TGTGCCAGCAGTTCCGAACTAGCGGGACTGTACAATGAGCAGTTCTTC | TRBJ2-1 | - | 16 | TRBV6-5 | TRBD2
CASSLDRANYGYTF | TGTGCCAGCAGCCTGGACAGAGCTAACTATGGCTACACCTTC | TRBJ1-2 | - | 14 | TRBV5-4 | -
CASSPWTAAQETQYF | TGTGCCAGCAGTCCCTGGACAGCCGCCCAAGAGACCCAGTACTTC | TRBJ2-5 | once | 15 | TRBV27 | -
CASRWDRDTGELFF | TGTGCCAGCAGGTGGGACAGAGACACCGGGGAGCTGTTTTTT | TRBJ2-2 | - | 14 | TRBV7-3 | TRBD1
CASSLGQYTDTQYF | TGCGCCAGCAGCTTGGGACAGTACACAGATACGCAGTATTTT | TRBJ2-3 | - | 14 | TRBV5-1 | -
CASSLAKGAGGYTF | TGTGCCAGCAGCTTGGCCAAAGGGGCGGGTGGCTACACCTTC | TRBJ1-2 | - | 14 | TRBV5-4 | -
CAISETREGENTEAFF | TGTGCCATCAGTGAGACCCGGGAGGGAGAGAACACTGAAGCTTTCTTT | TRBJ1-1 | - | 16 | TRBV10-3 | -
CASSVGRAGETQYF | TGTGCCAGCAGTGTCGGGAGGGCTGGAGAGACCCAGTACTTC | TRBJ2-5 | - | 14 | TRBV2 | TRBD2
CASSPSGVQETQYF | TGCGCCAGCAGCCCATCAGGGGTCCAAGAGACCCAGTACTTC | TRBJ2-5 | - | 14 | TRBV5-1 | -
CASGSTDTQYF | TGTGCCAGCGGATCCACAGATACGCAGTATTTT | TRBJ2-3 | - | 11 | TRBV6-5 | -
CASSVAGSDNEQFF | TGTGCCAGCAGCGTAGCTGGGAGCGACAATGAGCAGTTCTTC | TRBJ2-1 | once | 14 | TRBV9 | -
CASSLTGRSYNEQFF | TGTGCCAGCAGCCTGACAGGGAGGTCCTACAATGAGCAGTTCTTC | TRBJ2-1 | once | 15 | TRBV2 | -
CASSQDPARDWAYGYTF | TGCGCCAGCAGCCAAGACCCGGCCCGGGATTGGGCCTATGGCTACACCTTC | TRBJ1-2 | - | 17 | TRBV4-1 | -
CASSRRDSAYEQYF | TGTGCCAGCAGTCGGCGGGACAGTGCCTACGAGCAGTACTTC | TRBJ2-7 | - | 14 | TRBV6-7 | -
CASDERGLGEQFF | TGTGCTAGTGATGAGCGGGGGTTAGGTGAGCAGTTCTTC | TRBJ2-1 | - | 13 | TRBV12-5 | TRBD2
CASSPLGLAGSYEQYF | TGCGCCAGCAGCCCATTGGGCCTCGCGGGATCCTACGAGCAGTACTTC | TRBJ2-7 | once | 16 | TRBV5-1 | -